The entry that follows covers one T cell receptor beta chain sequence. Its antigen is currently unknown. TRB was amplified from about 260 ng of peripheral blood genomic DNA per sample. One tube held mixed TRB-A and TRB-B primer pools for touch-down PCR. TCRdb reanalyzed the multiplex PCR reads and collapses them to one entry per CDR3 protein, without DNA. This sample's table has approximately 16,000 distinct CDR3 sequences. These data belong to a study of T cell clusters in autoimmune cytopenias. The germline CDR1 and CDR2 sequences are MNHEY and SMNVEV (reference sequence). The CDR3 totals 12 residues. Findings and caveats of the study: Clustering suggested that physiological T cell clusters were missing in primary autoimmune cytopenia patients. No cluster-lack signature appeared between secondary cytopenia and chronic lymphocytic leukemia patients, apparently due to lymphoma masking.

The chain employs TRBV27 and TRBJ2-7. The source is a human donor with an autoimmune cytopenia or autoimmune hepatitis (not recorded which). Sequenced input: peripheral blood. The CDR3 protein is CASRGGPYEQYF.